This record covers a single TCR beta chain. The source of the sample is a study of blood T cell repertoires in COVID-19. Overall study context: Italy, Spain and the United States were the sources of the convalescent and acute COVID-19 samples. PBMCs, B-cell-depleted T cells, or T cells were the source of the cDNA or gDNA that made up the material.

V was trimmed by 5 bases and J by 5 bases, leaving 6 bases between them. Germline CDR1 SGHVS, CDR2 FNYEAQ. The CDR3 extends over 12 amino acids. The assay was immunoSEQ multiplex PCR, and TCRdb's table has in-frame clones only and misses some. The sample consists of a few hundred thousand clones, just under 90% of them appearing once. This receptor was identified in a woman aged 50 to 65 with COVID-19, enrolled during active disease. The sample consisted of peripheral blood. The J gene is TRBJ2-2, the V gene TRBV7-6; D uncertain. In DNA, the CDR3 is TGTGCCAGCAGCCTAAATACCGGGGAGCTGTTTTTT. Protein product: CASSLNTGELFF.